This TCR beta chain was captured by sequencing in a study of regulatory T cells in long-lasting Graves disease. Points from the study as a whole: Samples came from peripheral blood alone, without thyroid tissue.

A word on this clonotype: Its antigen is still unknown.

As for time point: newly diagnosed GD, antithyroid drugs for less than 3 months. Extracted PBMC RNA gave rise to the TCR library. Libraries of TCR beta came from iRepertoire HTBI primers plus Arm-PCR of CDR3 regions. TCRdb used MiXCR to reprocess the multiplex PCR reads, holding one entry per CDR3 protein. Among about 530,000 distinct CDR3 sequences listed, around 15% were seen once. Germline V gives CDR1 MGHDK, CDR2 SYGVNS. V was shortened by 7 bases and J by 5 bases, with 17 bases between the two germline ends. The CDR3 has 14 residues. These data were also reused for a study on T cells in Graves' hyperthyroidism and ophthalmopathy.

This clonotype originated in a woman aged 40-65 years with Graves disease. The chain combines TRBV25-1 with TRBJ1-1; TRBD1 is a possible D gene (5 bases). This specimen was peripheral blood mononuclear cells (PBMCs), taken at new diagnosis, from a patient treated with antithyroid drugs. The CDR3 DNA sequence: TGTGCCAGCAATTTCGGGGGTGGGTCGACTGAAGCTTTCTTT. Protein: CASNFGGGSTEAFF.